This entry is about one T cell receptor (beta chain). A much more abundant neighbour one base away suggests this may be a read error. RNA transcripts served as the template for amplifying TCR beta CDR3 regions. Carried out on the TCR CDR3, a first-round RT-PCR used the HTBI primer set. MiXCR, applied by TCRdb to the multiplex PCR reads, yields one record per CDR3 protein. Seen here are about 570,000 distinct CDR3 sequences, around 15% observed once, and the top ten hold around 13%. This record belongs to a study of T cells in Graves' hyperthyroidism and ophthalmopathy. Exclusion of patients followed from uncontrolled infection, other autoimmune disease, pregnancy or lactation. Cells are PBMCs isolated from roughly 9.2 ml of fresh blood. Sequences were obtained from blood. The source of this sequence is a middle-aged woman with Graves' hyperthyroidism.

CDR3 residues: CASRGLGEGFYGQYF. DNA of the CDR3: TGTGCCAGCAGGGGCTTGGGGGAGGGATTTTACGGGCAGTACTTC. J is TRBJ2-7 and V is TRBV28, with TRBD2 identical over 7 bases. This CDR3 is 15 amino acids long. Germline CDR1 is MDHEN and CDR2 is SYDVKM.